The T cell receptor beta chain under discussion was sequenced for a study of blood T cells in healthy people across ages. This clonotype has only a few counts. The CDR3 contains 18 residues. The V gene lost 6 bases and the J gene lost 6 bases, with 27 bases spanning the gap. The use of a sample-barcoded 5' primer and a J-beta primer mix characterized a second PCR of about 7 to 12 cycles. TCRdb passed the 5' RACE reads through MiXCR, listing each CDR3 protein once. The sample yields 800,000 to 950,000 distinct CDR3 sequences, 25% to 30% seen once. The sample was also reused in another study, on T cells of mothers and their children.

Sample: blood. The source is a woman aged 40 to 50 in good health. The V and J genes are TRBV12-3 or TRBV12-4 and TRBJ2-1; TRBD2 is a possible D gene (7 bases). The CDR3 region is CASRLRGGGLTLSNEQFF. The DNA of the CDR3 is TGTGCCAGCAGGCTAAGGGGGGGCGGCTTAACGCTCTCCAATGAGCAGTTCTTC.